A selection of T cell receptor beta chains follows, all from one sample in a study of blood T cell repertoires in COVID-19. Produced via immunoSEQ multiplex PCR; TCRdb's table is partial and in-frame only. The data show approximately 70,000 clones, 85% seen once. Sample: peripheral blood. The receptor source for this set is a woman of 80 years or more with active or convalescent COVID-19. The CDR3 runs from the conserved cysteine through the conserved F or W. D genes are given only for firm matches. Expanded clones are given a class, and other clones once, few, many or no size at all.

clone size: NA
D gene: TRBD2
J gene: TRBJ2-3
V gene: TRBV5-1
CDR3 protein: CASSLARGGADTQYF
CDR3 DNA: TGCGCCAGCAGCTTGGCCCGGGGGGGCGCAGATACGCAGTATTTT

clone size: NA
D gene: NA
J gene: TRBJ1-1
V gene: TRBV19
CDR3 protein: CASSITNTEAFF
CDR3 DNA: TGTGCCAGTAGTATAACAAACACTGAAGCTTTCTTT

clone size: NA
D gene: NA
J gene: TRBJ1-1
V gene: TRBV18
CDR3 protein: CASSPTTSRGTEAFF
CDR3 DNA: TGTGCCAGCTCACCAACAACCTCCAGGGGCACTGAAGCTTTCTTT

clone size: NA
D gene: NA
J gene: TRBJ2-2
V gene: TRBV12-3/TRBV12-4
CDR3 protein: CASSLLTGELFF
CDR3 DNA: TGTGCCAGCAGTTTACTCACCGGGGAGCTGTTTTTT

clone size: NA
D gene: NA
J gene: TRBJ1-1
V gene: TRBV11-2
CDR3 protein: CASSPSGSVTEAFF
CDR3 DNA: TGTGCCAGCAGCCCCTCGGGTTCGGTCACTGAAGCTTTCTTT

clone size: NA
D gene: TRBD1
J gene: TRBJ1-2
V gene: TRBV19
CDR3 protein: CASSWSLPGQGNYGYTF
CDR3 DNA: TGTGCCAGTAGTTGGTCCCTACCGGGACAGGGGAACTATGGCTACACCTTC

clone size: NA
D gene: NA
J gene: TRBJ1-2
V gene: TRBV9
CDR3 protein: CASTNGGSYGYTF
CDR3 DNA: TGTGCCAGTACTAACGGAGGATCCTATGGCTACACCTTC

clone size: few
D gene: TRBD1
J gene: TRBJ1-1
V gene: TRBV9
CDR3 protein: CASRRQGNTEAFF
CDR3 DNA: TGTGCCAGCAGGAGACAGGGTAACACTGAAGCTTTCTTT

clone size: NA
D gene: NA
J gene: TRBJ1-4
V gene: TRBV7-8
CDR3 protein: CASGQQKNEKLFF
CDR3 DNA: TGTGCCAGCGGGCAACAGAAAAATGAAAAACTGTTTTTT

clone size: NA
D gene: TRBD1
J gene: TRBJ1-5
V gene: TRBV19
CDR3 protein: CASSGGTGRNNQPQHF
CDR3 DNA: TGTGCCAGTAGTGGGGGGACAGGAAGGAACAATCAGCCCCAGCATTTT

clone size: NA
D gene: TRBD2
J gene: TRBJ2-3
V gene: TRBV19
CDR3 protein: CASSPSGVETDTQYF
CDR3 DNA: TGTGCCAGTAGCCCTAGCGGGGTGGAAACAGATACGCAGTATTTT

clone size: NA
D gene: NA
J gene: TRBJ1-1
V gene: TRBV7-2
CDR3 protein: CASSFFQGRSEAFF
CDR3 DNA: TGTGCCAGCAGCTTTTTCCAGGGGCGCAGTGAAGCTTTCTTT

clone size: NA
D gene: TRBD2
J gene: TRBJ2-5
V gene: TRBV18
CDR3 protein: CASSPSGAVGETQYF
CDR3 DNA: TGTGCCAGCTCACCAAGCGGGGCGGTCGGAGAGACCCAGTACTTC

clone size: NA
D gene: TRBD1
J gene: TRBJ2-3
V gene: TRBV15
CDR3 protein: CATSREGTGSGHTQYF
CDR3 DNA: TGTGCCACCAGCAGAGAGGGGACAGGGAGCGGGCATACGCAGTATTTT

clone size: NA
D gene: NA
J gene: TRBJ2-3
V gene: TRBV10-3
CDR3 protein: CAISDGSGGAGDTQYF
CDR3 DNA: TGTGCCATCAGTGACGGGTCGGGCGGGGCCGGAGATACGCAGTATTTT

clone size: NA
D gene: TRBD1
J gene: TRBJ1-2
V gene: TRBV5-4
CDR3 protein: CASSLRGGVDYGYTF
CDR3 DNA: TGTGCCAGCAGCTTAAGAGGGGGCGTGGACTATGGCTACACCTTC

clone size: NA
D gene: NA
J gene: TRBJ2-2
V gene: TRBV5-1
CDR3 protein: CASSLLSGELFF
CDR3 DNA: TGCGCCAGCAGCTTGCTTTCCGGGGAGCTGTTTTTT

clone size: NA
D gene: NA
J gene: TRBJ1-1
V gene: TRBV29-1
CDR3 protein: CSVEDSGRGRTEAFF
CDR3 DNA: TGCAGCGTTGAAGATTCGGGGCGTGGGAGGACTGAAGCTTTCTTT

clone size: NA
D gene: TRBD1
J gene: TRBJ1-3
V gene: TRBV6-5
CDR3 protein: CASSLGQEGNTIYF
CDR3 DNA: TGTGCCAGCAGTCTTGGACAGGAGGGAAACACCATATATTTT

clone size: few
D gene: NA
J gene: TRBJ1-2
V gene: TRBV5-4
CDR3 protein: CASSSREVSGLTGYTF
CDR3 DNA: TGTGCCAGCAGCTCTCGGGAAGTCTCAGGACTCACTGGCTACACCTTC

clone size: NA
D gene: TRBD1
J gene: TRBJ2-3
V gene: TRBV7-7
CDR3 protein: CASSESDRGRFRVDTQYF
CDR3 DNA: TGTGCTAGCAGCGAAAGCGACAGGGGTCGTTTTCGGGTTGATACGCAGTATTTT

clone size: NA
D gene: NA
J gene: TRBJ1-1
V gene: TRBV12-3/TRBV12-4
CDR3 protein: CASRGEMNTEAFF
CDR3 DNA: TGTGCCAGCCGGGGAGAAATGAACACTGAAGCTTTCTTT

clone size: NA
D gene: TRBD1
J gene: TRBJ1-2
V gene: TRBV9
CDR3 protein: CASSTGGTGYGYTF
CDR3 DNA: TGTGCCAGCAGCACCGGAGGGACAGGCTATGGCTACACCTTC

clone size: NA
D gene: NA
J gene: TRBJ2-5
V gene: TRBV7-6
CDR3 protein: CASSLDWGRQETQYF
CDR3 DNA: TGTGCCAGCAGCTTAGATTGGGGCAGACAAGAGACCCAGTACTTC

clone size: NA
D gene: NA
J gene: TRBJ1-2
V gene: TRBV6-5
CDR3 protein: CASSYSYRGNYGYTF
CDR3 DNA: TGTGCCAGCAGTTACTCGTATCGGGGGAACTATGGCTACACCTTC

clone size: NA
D gene: TRBD2
J gene: TRBJ2-5
V gene: TRBV4-1
CDR3 protein: CASSQAPGGGGRETQYF
CDR3 DNA: TGCGCCAGCAGCCAAGCCCCCGGGGGGGGCGGGAGAGAGACCCAGTACTTC

clone size: NA
D gene: TRBD2
J gene: TRBJ2-3
V gene: TRBV19
CDR3 protein: CASRDPGLAARSSTDTQYF
CDR3 DNA: TGTGCCAGTAGGGATCCGGGACTAGCGGCTCGTTCTAGCACAGATACGCAGTATTTT

clone size: NA
D gene: NA
J gene: TRBJ2-1
V gene: TRBV28
CDR3 protein: CASSARDRYNEQFF
CDR3 DNA: TGTGCCAGCAGCGCGCGGGACAGATACAATGAGCAGTTCTTC

clone size: medium-sized
D gene: TRBD1
J gene: TRBJ1-3
V gene: TRBV5-6
CDR3 protein: CASSYPGTGGLTSGNTIYF
CDR3 DNA: TGTGCCAGCAGCTACCCCGGGACAGGGGGCCTTACCTCTGGAAACACCATATATTTT

clone size: NA
D gene: NA
J gene: TRBJ1-3
V gene: TRBV5-1
CDR3 protein: CASSLGLGNTIYF
CDR3 DNA: TGCGCCAGCAGCTTGGGGCTTGGAAACACCATATATTTT

clone size: NA
D gene: NA
J gene: TRBJ1-5
V gene: TRBV24-1
CDR3 protein: CATSTGNQPQHF
CDR3 DNA: TGTGCCACCAGTACAGGCAATCAGCCCCAGCATTTT

clone size: NA
D gene: TRBD1
J gene: TRBJ1-2
V gene: TRBV28
CDR3 protein: CASSRIQGYGYTF
CDR3 DNA: TGTGCCAGCAGTCGTATACAGGGGTATGGCTACACCTTC